The sequence of this T cell receptor (beta chain) was determined in a study of blood T cell repertoires in COVID-19 (dated by TCRdb to the early 2020s). With regard to the full study: Collaborator samples came from the United States, Italy and Spain and covered acute and convalescent phases of COVID-19. HLA class I and class II types, where available, came from metadata supplied by the sample provider rather than from assay-based typing. The sample metadata nearly always contained a de-identified subject ID, COVID-19 status, age in years and sex. The prospective study material was composed of cDNA or gDNA derived from T cells, B-cell-depleted T cells, or PBMCs. The samples were drawn from two sources: the first 160 participants of the ongoing ImmuneRACE study, and 950 to 1,500 subjects contributed by 6 global collaborators. Subjects who had been exposed to COVID-19, were actively infected with it, or had recovered from it provided the deeply sampled blood TCRbeta repertoires that made up the dataset. A freely available public database, intended as a resource for researchers studying the immune response to SARS-CoV-2, is where the repertoires were released.

The immunoSEQ Assay, a bias-controlled multiplex PCR, was used to amplify TCRbeta CDR3 regions from genomic DNA. The paper's data handling went like this. The number of nucleated cells in each sample was estimated from the amplification of reference gene primers within the assay. Sequence reads were collapsed and filtered to measure the absolute abundance of every unique TCRbeta CDR3 rearrangement. For each sample, productive Simpson clonality was calculated by taking the square root of Simpson's diversity index across productive rearrangements. Entries here come from immuneACCESS through TCRdb and include only in-frame sequences with V and J called. Some clones fail to appear in such tables; in the studies checked, an unresolved V gene covers under half of the shortfall, and the cause of the remainder is unknown. The V and J calls and clone size are taken from that table; D and trimming were inferred from the DNA. The sample table contains about 270,000 clones; only one count was recorded for roughly nine tenths of them. Over 8% of the sample rests with the top ten.

Whole blood was collected in K2EDTA tubes by collaborating institutions according to the institutions' own protocols. Collaborator samples were shipped for TCRbeta analysis as frozen whole blood, isolated PBMCs, or DNA extracted from either sample type. Study-wide findings and limitations: Clinical and demographic metadata were provided uncurated, with the amount varying by source and participant.

Deletion took 4 bases off V and 2 bases off J, with a span of 11 bases between the germline ends. The CDR3 starts with the cysteine, ends with the phenylalanine, and has 14 residues. The CDR3 DNA has 42 bases and is translated from base 1. CDR1 and CDR2, per the germline V gene, are SGDLS and YYNGEE. Comments on this clone: Its antigen is unknown. Per-base quality was not reported, and no clone a single base away is much larger than it.

Sequenced input: peripheral blood. The source is a man between 35 and 55 years old with active or convalescent COVID-19. The V gene is TRBV9 and the J gene is TRBJ2-3; a tentative D match to TRBD2 spans 6 bases. The DNA sequence follows: TGTGCCAGCAGCCCGCGGCGGGACACAGATACGCAGTATTTT. This encodes CASSPRRDTDTQYF.